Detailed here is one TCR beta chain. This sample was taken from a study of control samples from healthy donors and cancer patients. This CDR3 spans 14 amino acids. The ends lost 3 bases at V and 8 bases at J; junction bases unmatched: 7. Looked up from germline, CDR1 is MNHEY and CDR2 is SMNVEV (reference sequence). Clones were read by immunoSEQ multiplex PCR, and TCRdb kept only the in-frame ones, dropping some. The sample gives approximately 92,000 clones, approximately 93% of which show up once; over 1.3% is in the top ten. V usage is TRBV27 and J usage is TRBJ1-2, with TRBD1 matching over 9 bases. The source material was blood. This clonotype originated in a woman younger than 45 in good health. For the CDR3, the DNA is TGTGCCAGCAGTTTCGGGAGGACAGGGGCGGGCTACACCTTC. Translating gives CASSFGRTGAGYTF.